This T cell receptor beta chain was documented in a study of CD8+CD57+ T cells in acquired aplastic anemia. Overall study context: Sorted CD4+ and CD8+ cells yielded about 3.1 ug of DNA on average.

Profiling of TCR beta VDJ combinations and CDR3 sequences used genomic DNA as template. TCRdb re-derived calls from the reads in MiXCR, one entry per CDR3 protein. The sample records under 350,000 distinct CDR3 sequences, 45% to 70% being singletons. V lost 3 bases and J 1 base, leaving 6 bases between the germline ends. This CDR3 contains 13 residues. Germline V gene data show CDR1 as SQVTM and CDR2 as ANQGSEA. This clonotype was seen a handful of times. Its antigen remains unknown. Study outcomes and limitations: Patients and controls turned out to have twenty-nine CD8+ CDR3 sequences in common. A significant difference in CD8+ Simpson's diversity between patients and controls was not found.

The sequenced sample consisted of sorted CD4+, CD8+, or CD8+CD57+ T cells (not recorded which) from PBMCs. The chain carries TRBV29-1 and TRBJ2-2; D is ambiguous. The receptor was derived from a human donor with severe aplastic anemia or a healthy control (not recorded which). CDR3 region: CSVDPGNTGELFF. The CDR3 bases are TGCAGCGTTGATCCGGGGAACACCGGGGAGCTGTTTTTT.